This T cell receptor beta chain was sequenced in a study of monozygotic twins with inflammatory bowel disease. General study findings and limits: A distinction between different T cell subtypes was not possible. Twins with IBD had fewer clonotypes in common with others than healthy twins, particularly during disease activity. Some repertoire variability may stem from patients' differing immunosuppressive treatments.

Nested amplification of TCRalpha and TCRbeta cDNA involved two PCRs of approximately 17 and 9 cycles. TCRdb re-called the 5' RACE reads and shows each CDR3 protein once, DNA omitted. Its clone listing holds a few hundred thousand distinct CDR3 sequences. Concerning this clonotype: Antigen: not known.

The CDR3 totals 14 residues. The sample taken for sequencing was blood. The clonotype comes from a human donor with ulcerative colitis or Crohn's disease, or a healthy co-twin of an affected twin (not recorded which). V gene TRBV12-3 or TRBV12-4 combines with J gene TRBJ2-5; TCRdb indicates TRBD1, and absent DNA this call remains unverified. CDR3: CASSFTGGVETQYF.